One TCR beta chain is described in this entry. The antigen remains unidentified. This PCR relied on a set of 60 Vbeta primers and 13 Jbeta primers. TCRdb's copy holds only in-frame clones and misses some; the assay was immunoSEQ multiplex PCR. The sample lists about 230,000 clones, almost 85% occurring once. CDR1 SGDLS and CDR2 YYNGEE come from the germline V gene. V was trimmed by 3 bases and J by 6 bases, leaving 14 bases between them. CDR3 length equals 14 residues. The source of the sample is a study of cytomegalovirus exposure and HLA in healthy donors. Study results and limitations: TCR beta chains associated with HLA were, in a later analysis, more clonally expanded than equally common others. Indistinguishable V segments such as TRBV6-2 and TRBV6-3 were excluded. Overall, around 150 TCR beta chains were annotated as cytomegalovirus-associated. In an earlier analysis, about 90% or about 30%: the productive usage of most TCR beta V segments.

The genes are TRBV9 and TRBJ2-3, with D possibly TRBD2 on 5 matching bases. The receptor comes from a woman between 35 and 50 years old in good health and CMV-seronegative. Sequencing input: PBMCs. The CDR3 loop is CASSGRQRVDTQYF. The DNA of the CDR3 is TGTGCCAGCAGCGGGCGGCAGAGGGTGGATACGCAGTATTTT.